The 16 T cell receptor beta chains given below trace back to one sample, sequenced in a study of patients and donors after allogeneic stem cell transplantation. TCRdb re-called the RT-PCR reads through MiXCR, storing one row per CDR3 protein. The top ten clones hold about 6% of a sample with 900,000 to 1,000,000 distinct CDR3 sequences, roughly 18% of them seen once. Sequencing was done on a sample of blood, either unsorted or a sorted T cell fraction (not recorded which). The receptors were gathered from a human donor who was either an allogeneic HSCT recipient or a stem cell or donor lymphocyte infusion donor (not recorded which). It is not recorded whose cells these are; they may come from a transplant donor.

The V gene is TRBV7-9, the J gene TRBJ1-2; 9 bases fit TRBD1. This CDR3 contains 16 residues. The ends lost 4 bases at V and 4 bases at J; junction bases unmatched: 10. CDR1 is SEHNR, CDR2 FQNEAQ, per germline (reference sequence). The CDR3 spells CASSSGQGTPSYGYTF. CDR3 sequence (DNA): TGTGCCAGCAGCTCGGGACAGGGCACACCTTCCTATGGCTACACCTTC.

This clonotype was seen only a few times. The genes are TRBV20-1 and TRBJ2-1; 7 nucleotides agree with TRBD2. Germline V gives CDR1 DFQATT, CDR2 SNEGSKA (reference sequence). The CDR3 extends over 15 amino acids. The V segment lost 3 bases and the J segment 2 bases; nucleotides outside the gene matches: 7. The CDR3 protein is CSASVTGGAYNEQFF. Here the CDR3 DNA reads TGCAGTGCTAGCGTAACGGGAGGCGCCTACAATGAGCAGTTCTTC.

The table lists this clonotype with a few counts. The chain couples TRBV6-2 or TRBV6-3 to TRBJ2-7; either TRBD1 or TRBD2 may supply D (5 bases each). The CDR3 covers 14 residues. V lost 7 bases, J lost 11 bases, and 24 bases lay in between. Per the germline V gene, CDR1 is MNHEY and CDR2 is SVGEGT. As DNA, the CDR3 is TGTGCCAGCAAGCAGGGAGCAGCCGGAACTCGGGAGTACTTC. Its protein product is CASKQGAAGTREYF.

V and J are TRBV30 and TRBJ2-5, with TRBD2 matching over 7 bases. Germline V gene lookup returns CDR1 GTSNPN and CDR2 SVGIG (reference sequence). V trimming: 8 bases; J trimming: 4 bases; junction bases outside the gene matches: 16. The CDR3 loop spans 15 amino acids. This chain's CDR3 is CALSFLASGGETQYF. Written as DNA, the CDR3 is TGTGCCCTTTCGTTTCTAGCTTCGGGAGGAGAGACCCAGTACTTC.

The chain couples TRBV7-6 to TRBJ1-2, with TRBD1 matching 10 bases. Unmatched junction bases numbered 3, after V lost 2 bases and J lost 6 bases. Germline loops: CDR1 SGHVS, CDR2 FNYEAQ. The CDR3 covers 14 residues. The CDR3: CASSLSGQGNGYTF. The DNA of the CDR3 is TGTGCCAGCAGCTTATCGGGACAGGGGAATGGCTACACCTTC.

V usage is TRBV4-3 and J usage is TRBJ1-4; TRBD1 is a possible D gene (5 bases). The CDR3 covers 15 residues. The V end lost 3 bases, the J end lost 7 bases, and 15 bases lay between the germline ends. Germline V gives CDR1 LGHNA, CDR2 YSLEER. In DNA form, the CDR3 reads TGCGCCAGCAGCCACCCCTGGGGGGGAGGTGAAAAACTGTTTTTT. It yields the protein CASSHPWGGGEKLFF.

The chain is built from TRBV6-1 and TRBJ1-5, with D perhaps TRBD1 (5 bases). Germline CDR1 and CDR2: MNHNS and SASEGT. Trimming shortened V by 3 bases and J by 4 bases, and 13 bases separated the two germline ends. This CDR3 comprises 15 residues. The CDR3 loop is CASSDLGRQNQPQHF. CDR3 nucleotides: TGTGCCAGCAGTGATTTGGGGAGACAGAATCAGCCCCAGCATTTT.

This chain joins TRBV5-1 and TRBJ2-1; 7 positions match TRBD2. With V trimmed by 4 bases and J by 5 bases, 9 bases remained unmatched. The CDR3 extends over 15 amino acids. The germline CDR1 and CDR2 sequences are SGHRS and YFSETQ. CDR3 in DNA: TGCGCCAGCAGCGGGGGGGGAATTGCTGACAATGAGCAGTTCTTC. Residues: CASSGGGIADNEQFF.

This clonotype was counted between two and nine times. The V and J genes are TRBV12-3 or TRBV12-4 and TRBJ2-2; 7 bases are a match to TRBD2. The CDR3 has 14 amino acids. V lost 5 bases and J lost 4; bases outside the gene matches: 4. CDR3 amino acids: CASSAGDGTGELFF. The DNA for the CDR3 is TGTGCCAGCAGTGCGGGGGACGGCACCGGGGAGCTGTTTTTT.

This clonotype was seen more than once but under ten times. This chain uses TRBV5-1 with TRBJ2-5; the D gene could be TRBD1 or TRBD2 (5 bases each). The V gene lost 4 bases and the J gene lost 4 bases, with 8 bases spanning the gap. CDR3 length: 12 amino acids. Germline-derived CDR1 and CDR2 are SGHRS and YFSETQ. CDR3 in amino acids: CASSRDGETQYF. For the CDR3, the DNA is TGCGCCAGCAGCCGGGACGGAGAGACCCAGTACTTC. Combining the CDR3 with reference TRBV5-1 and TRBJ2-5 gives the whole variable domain KAGVTQTPRYLIKTRGQQVTLSCSPISGHRSVSWYQQTPGQGLQFLFEYFSETQRNKGNFPGRFSGRQFSNSRSEMNVSTLELGDSALYLCASSRDGETQYFGPGTRLLVL.

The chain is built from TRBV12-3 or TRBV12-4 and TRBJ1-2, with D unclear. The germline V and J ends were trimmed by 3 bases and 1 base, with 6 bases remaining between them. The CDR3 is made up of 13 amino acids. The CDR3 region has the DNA TGTGCCAGCAGTTTCGGGCTTAACTATGGCTACACCTTC. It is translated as CASSFGLNYGYTF.

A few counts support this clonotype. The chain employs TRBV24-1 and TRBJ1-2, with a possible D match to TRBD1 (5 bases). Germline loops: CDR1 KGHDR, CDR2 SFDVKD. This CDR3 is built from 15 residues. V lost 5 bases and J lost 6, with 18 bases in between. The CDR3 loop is CATSAPEGRENGYTF. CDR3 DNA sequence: TGTGCCACCAGTGCCCCTGAGGGCAGGGAAAATGGCTACACCTTC.

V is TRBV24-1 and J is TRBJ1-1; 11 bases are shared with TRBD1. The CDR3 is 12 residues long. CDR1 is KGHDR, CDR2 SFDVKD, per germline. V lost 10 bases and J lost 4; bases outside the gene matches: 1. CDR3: CATGTGGTEAFF. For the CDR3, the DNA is TGTGCCACGGGGACAGGGGGCACTGAAGCTTTCTTT.

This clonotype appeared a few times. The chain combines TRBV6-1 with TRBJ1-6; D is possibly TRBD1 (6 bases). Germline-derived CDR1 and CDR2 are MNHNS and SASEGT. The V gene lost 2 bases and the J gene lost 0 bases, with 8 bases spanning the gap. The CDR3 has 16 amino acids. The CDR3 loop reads CASSEWGHSYNSPLHF. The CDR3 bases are TGTGCCAGCAGTGAATGGGGGCACTCCTATAATTCACCCCTCCACTTT.

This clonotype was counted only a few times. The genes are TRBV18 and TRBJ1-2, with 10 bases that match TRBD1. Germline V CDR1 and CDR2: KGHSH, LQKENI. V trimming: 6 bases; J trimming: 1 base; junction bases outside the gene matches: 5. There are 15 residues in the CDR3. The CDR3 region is CASSGQGNLNYGYTF. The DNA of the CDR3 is TGTGCCAGCTCGGGACAGGGGAATCTTAACTATGGCTACACCTTC.

The chain's CDR3 is CASSRNRASYEQYF. In DNA form, the CDR3 reads TGTGCCAGCAGTCGCAACAGGGCCTCCTACGAGCAGTACTTC. The rearrangement joins TRBV27 to TRBJ2-7; D possibly corresponds to TRBD1 (6 bases). Per germline, CDR1 MNHEY and CDR2 SMNVEV (reference sequence). CDR3 length: 14 residues. V shed 5 bases and J shed 0 bases, with 11 bases lying between them.